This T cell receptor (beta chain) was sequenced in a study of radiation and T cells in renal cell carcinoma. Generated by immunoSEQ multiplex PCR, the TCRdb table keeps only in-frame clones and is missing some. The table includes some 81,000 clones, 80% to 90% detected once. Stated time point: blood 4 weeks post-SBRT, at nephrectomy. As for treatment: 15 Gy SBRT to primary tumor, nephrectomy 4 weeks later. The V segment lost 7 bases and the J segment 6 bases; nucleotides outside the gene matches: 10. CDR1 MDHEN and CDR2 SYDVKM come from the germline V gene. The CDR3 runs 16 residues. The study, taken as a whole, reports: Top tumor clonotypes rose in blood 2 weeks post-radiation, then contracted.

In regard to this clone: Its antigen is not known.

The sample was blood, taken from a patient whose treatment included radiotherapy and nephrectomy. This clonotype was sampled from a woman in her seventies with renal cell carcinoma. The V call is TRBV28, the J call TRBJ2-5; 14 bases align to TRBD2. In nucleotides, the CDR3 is TGTGCCAGCACCAGGACTAGCGGGGGGTCATTGAAGACCCAGTACTTC. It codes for CASTRTSGGSLKTQYF.